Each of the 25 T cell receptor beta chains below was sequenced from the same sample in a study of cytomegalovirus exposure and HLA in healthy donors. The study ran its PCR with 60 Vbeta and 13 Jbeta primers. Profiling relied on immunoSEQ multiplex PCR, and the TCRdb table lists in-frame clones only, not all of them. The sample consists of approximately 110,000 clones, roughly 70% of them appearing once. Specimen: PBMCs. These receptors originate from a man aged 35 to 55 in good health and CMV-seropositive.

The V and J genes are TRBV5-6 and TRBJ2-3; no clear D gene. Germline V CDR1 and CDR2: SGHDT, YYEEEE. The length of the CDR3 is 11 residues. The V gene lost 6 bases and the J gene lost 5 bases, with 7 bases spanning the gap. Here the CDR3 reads CASNYGDTQYF. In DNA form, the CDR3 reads TGTGCCAGCAACTACGGAGATACGCAGTATTTT.

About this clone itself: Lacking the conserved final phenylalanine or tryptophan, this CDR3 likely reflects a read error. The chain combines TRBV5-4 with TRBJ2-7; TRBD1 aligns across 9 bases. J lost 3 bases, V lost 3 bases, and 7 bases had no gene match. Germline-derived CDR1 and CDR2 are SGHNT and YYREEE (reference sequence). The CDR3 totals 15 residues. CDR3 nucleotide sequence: TGTGCCAGCAGCTCCGGACAGGGGCGAAACTACGAGCAGTACCTC. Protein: CASSSGQGRNYEQYL.

In DNA, the CDR3 is TGTGCCAGCAGCTTAGGGACAGGTTACGAGCAGTACGTC. Its protein product is CASSLGTGYEQYV. J is TRBJ2-7 and V is TRBV13; a possible D gene is TRBD1 (6 bases). Germline V gives CDR1 PRHDT, CDR2 FYEKMQ (reference sequence). This CDR3 has 13 residues. Trimming removed 0 bases at V and 4 bases at J, with 7 bases between.

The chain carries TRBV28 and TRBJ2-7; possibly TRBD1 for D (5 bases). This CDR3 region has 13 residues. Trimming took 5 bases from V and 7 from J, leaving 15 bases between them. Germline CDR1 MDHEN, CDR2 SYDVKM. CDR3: CASSNRLLGEQYF. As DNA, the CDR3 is TGTGCCAGCAGTAACAGGCTCCTCGGAGAGCAGTACTTC.

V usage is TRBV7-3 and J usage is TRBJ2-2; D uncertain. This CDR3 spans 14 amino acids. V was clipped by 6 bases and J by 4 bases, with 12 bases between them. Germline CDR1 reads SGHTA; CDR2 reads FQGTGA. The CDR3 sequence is CASSPSYTTGELFF. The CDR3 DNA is TGTGCCAGCAGTCCAAGCTATACCACCGGGGAGCTGTTTTTT.

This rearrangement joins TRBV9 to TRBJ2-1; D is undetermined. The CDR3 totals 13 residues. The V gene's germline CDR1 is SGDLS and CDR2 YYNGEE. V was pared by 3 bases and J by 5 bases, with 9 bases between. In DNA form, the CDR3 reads TGTGCCAGCAGCGCTCTAAGCCACAATGAGCAGTTCTTC. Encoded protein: CASSALSHNEQFF.

In DNA form, the CDR3 reads TGTGCCAGTAGTATTTACAGTATCGATGAGCAGTTCTTC. Translation: CASSIYSIDEQFF. The chain uses TRBV19 and TRBJ2-1; D uncertain. The V end was cut by 3 bases, the J end by 8 bases, with 11 bases between. CDR3 length: 13 amino acids. In germline, CDR1 is LNHDA, CDR2 SQIVND (reference sequence).

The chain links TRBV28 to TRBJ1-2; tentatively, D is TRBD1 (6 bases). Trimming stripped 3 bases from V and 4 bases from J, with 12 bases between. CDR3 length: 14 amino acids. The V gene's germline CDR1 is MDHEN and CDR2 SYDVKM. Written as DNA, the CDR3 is TGTGCCAGCAGTTTCGGGGGGACACGCTATGGCTACACCTTC. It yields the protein CASSFGGTRYGYTF.

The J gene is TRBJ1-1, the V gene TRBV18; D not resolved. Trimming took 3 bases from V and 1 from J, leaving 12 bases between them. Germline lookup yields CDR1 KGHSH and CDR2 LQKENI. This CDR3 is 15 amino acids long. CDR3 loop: CASSPSISGNTEAFF. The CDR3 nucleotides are TGTGCCAGCTCACCGTCGATAAGCGGGAACACTGAAGCTTTCTTT.

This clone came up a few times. CDR3 in amino acids: CASSLSRSDRDEQFF. CDR3 bases: TGTGCCAGCAGTTTATCGAGATCGGACAGGGACGAGCAGTTCTTC. V and J are TRBV27 and TRBJ2-1, with 8 bases that match TRBD1. The CDR3 spans 15 residues. CDR1 and CDR2 (germline): MNHEY, SMNVEV (reference sequence). V lost 0 bases, J lost 10 bases, and 8 bases stayed unmatched.

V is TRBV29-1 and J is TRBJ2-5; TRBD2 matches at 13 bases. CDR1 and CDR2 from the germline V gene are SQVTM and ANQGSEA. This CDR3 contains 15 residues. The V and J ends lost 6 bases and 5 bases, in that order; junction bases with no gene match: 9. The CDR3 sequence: CSVALAGGPGETQYF. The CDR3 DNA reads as TGCAGCGTGGCACTAGCGGGAGGGCCGGGGGAGACCCAGTACTTC.

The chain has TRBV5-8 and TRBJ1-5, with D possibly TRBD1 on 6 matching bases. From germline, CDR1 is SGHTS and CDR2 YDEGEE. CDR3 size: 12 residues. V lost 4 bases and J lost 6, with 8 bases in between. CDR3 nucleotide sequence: TGTGCCAGCAGCATCAGGGGTCAGCCCCAGCATTTT. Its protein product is CASSIRGQPQHF.

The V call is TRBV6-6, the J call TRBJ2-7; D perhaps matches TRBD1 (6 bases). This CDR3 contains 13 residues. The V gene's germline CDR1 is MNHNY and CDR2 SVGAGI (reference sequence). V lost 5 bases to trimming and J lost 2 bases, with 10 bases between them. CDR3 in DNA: TGTGCCAGCAGTCAGGACAGTACCTACGAGCAGTACGTC. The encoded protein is CASSQDSTYEQYV.

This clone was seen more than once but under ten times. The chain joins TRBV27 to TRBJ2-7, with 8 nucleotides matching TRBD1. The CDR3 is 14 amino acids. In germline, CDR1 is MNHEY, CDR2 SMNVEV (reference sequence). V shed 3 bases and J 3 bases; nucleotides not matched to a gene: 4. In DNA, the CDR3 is TGTGCCAGCAGTTTCACAGGGGGAAACTACGAGCAGTACTTC. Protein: CASSFTGGNYEQYF.

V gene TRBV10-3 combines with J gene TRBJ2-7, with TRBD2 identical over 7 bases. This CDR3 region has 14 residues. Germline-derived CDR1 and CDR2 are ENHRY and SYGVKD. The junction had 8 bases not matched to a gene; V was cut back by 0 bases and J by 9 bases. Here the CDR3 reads CAISESVGRVGQYV. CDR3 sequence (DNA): TGTGCCATCAGTGAGTCGGTAGGGAGGGTTGGGCAGTACGTC.

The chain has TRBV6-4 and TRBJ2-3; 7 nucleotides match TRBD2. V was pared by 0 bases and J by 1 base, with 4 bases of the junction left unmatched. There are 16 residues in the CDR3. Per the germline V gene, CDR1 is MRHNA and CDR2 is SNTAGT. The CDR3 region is CASSDSGGTGTDTQYF. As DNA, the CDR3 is TGTGCCAGCAGTGACTCGGGGGGGACGGGCACAGATACGCAGTATTTT.

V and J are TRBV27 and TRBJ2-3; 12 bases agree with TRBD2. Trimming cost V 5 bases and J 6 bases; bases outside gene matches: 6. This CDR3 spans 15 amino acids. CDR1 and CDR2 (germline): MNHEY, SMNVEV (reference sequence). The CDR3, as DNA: TGTGCCAGCAGTACTAGCGGGGGGCCCTGGGATACGCAGTATTTT. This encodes CASSTSGGPWDTQYF.

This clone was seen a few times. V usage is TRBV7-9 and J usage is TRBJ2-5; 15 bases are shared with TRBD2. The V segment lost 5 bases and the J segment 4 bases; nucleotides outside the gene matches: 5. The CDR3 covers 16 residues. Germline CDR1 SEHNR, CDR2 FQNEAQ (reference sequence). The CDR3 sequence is CASSPMGLAGGETQYF. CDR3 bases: TGTGCCAGCAGCCCGATGGGACTAGCGGGAGGAGAGACCCAGTACTTC.

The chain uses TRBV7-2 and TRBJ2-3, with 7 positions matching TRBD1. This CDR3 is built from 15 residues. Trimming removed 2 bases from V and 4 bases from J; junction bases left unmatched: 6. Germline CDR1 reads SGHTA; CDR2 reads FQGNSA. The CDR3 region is CASSLKGAVADTQYF. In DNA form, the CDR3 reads TGTGCCAGCAGCTTAAAGGGGGCAGTCGCAGATACGCAGTATTTT.

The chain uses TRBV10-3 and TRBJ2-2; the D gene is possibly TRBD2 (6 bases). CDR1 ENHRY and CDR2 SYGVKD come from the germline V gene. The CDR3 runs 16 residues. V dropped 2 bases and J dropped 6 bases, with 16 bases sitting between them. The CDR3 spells CAISESGLANSGELFF. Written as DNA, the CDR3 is TGTGCCATCAGTGAGAGCGGGCTAGCTAACTCCGGGGAGCTGTTTTTT.

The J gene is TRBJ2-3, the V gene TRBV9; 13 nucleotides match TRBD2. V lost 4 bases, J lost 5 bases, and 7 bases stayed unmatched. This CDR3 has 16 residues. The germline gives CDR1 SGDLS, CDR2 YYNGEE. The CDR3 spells CASSTRTSGSLDTQYF. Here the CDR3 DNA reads TGTGCCAGCAGCACCCGGACTAGCGGGAGCTTAGATACGCAGTATTTT.

CDR3 DNA: TGTGCCAGCAGCCCGGGACAGCTTTCCACTGAAGCTTTCTTT. Translation gives CASSPGQLSTEAFF. The V call is TRBV6-5, the J call TRBJ1-1, with 7 bases aligning to TRBD1. Germline V CDR1 and CDR2: MNHEY, SVGAGI. The CDR3 contains 14 residues. Trimming removed 6 bases from V and 4 bases from J; junction bases left unmatched: 8.

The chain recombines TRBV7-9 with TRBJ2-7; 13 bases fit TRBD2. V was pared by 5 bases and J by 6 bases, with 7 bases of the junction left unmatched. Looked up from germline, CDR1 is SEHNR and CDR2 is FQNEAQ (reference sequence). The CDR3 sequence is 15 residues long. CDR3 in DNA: TGTGCCAGCAGCCTGGGGACTAGCGGGATTCCCGAGCAGTACTTC. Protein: CASSLGTSGIPEQYF.

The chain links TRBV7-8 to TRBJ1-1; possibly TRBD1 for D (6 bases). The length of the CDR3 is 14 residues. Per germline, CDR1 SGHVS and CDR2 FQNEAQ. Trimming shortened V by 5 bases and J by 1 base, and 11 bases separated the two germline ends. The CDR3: CASSITGQNTEAFF. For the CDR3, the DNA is TGTGCCAGCAGCATCACGGGACAGAACACTGAAGCTTTCTTT.

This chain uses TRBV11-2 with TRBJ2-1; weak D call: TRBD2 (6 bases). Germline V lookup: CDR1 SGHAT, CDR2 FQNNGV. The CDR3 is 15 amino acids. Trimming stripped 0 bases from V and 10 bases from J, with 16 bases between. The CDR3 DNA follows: TGTGCCAGCAGCTTAGAGCTCCTGTCGGGAGAGGAGCAGTTCTTC. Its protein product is CASSLELLSGEEQFF.